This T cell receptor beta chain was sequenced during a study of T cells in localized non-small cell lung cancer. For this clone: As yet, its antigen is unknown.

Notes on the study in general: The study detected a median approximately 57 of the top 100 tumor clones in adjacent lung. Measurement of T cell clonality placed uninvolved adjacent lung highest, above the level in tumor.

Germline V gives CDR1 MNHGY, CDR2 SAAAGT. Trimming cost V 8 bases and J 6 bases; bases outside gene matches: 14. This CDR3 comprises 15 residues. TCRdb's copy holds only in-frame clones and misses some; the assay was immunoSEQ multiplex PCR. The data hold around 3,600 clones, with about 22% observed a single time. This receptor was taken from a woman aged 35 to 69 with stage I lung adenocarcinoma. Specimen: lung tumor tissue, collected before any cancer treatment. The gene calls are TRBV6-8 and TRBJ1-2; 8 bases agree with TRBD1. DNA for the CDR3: TGTGCCAGCCGACCCGGGACAGGTGGGAACCATGGCTACACCTTC. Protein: CASRPGTGGNHGYTF.